One TCR beta chain is described in this entry. Its antigen remains unidentified. Per-nucleotide qualities are absent, and no much larger clonotype sits a single base away. TCRbeta CDR3 regions were amplified from genomic DNA using the immunoSEQ Assay, a bias-controlled multiplex PCR. The published analysis was carried out like this. The number of nucleated cells in each sample was estimated by amplification of reference gene primers within the assay. To quantify the absolute abundance of each unique TCRbeta CDR3 rearrangement, sequence reads were collapsed and filtered. For each sample, productive Simpson clonality was calculated as the square root of Simpson's diversity index across productive rearrangements. Held by TCRdb, this immuneACCESS table contains in-frame sequences only and omits some clones. Under half of the omission traces to an unresolved V gene where checked; the cause of the rest is unknown. V and J calls and clone size are as listed in that table; D and trimming were resolved from the DNA. In all, the sample holds about 130,000 clones, and around four fifths of those were seen once. The ten most abundant clones make up roughly 10% of the sample.

These data are taken from a study of blood T cell repertoires in COVID-19 (dated by TCRdb to the early 2020s). Notes on the research overall: Samples covering the acute and convalescent phases of COVID-19 were provided by collaborators in the United States, Italy and Spain. The prospective study material was composed of cDNA or gDNA derived from T cells, B-cell-depleted T cells, or PBMCs. Deeply sampled blood TCRbeta repertoires from subjects exposed to, actively infected with, or recovered from COVID-19 were included in the dataset. The repertoires were made available in a free public database intended to serve as a resource for research on the immune response to SARS-CoV-2. The samples were drawn from the first 160 participants of the ongoing ImmuneRACE study and from some 1,300 subjects provided by 6 global collaborators. A de-identified subject ID, COVID-19 status, age in years and sex were almost always included in the sample metadata. Where HLA class I and class II types were available, the types were taken from metadata supplied by the sample provider, not from assay-based typing. The study at large found these results: The quantity of clinical and demographic metadata differed by source and by participant and was supplied without curation.

Whole blood was collected in K2EDTA tubes by collaborating institutions according to the institutions' own protocols. For TCRbeta analysis, collaborators shipped samples in one of three forms: frozen whole blood, isolated PBMCs, or DNA extracted from either of those sample types. The trim is 2 bases for V and 6 bases for J, with a gap of 13 bases between the germline ends. The CDR3 goes from the cysteine to the phenylalanine over 14 residues. Just the 42-base CDR3 DNA is kept, in frame starting at base 1. The germline V gene supplies CDR1 MNHNS and CDR2 SASEGT. The chain uses TRBV6-1 and TRBJ1-2, with TRBD1 as a weak D call on 6 bases. Material: peripheral blood. The sequence came from a man between 60 and 75 years old with acute or convalescent COVID-19. The DNA reads as follows: TGTGCCAGCAGTGAACCGGGCAGGGGCGATGGCTACACCTTC. It translates to CASSEPGRGDGYTF.